The 26 T cell receptor beta chains in this list originate from one sample, sequenced in a study of cytotoxic CD8 clonotypes in ibrutinib-treated CLL. Some clones are missing from TCRdb's copy, which holds only in-frame ones; the method was immunoSEQ multiplex PCR. This sample has over 150,000 clones, with more than 75% found just once. Sequencing used PBMCs, obtained after 12 months of ibrutinib treatment. All receptors come from a human donor with chronic lymphocytic leukemia.

This chain uses TRBV6-5 with TRBJ2-7; TRBD1 agrees at 9 bases. The CDR3 has 15 amino acids. Germline loops: CDR1 MNHEY, CDR2 SVGAGI. V shed 7 bases, J shed 4 bases, and the junction held 11 bases outside the gene matches. This CDR3 is CASMDRDRATYEQYF. The CDR3 nucleotides are TGTGCCAGCATGGACCGGGACAGGGCGACGTACGAGCAGTACTTC.

The chain employs TRBV27 and TRBJ2-7; D unresolved. The germline V gene has CDR1 MNHEY and CDR2 SMNVEV (reference sequence). V was trimmed by 0 bases and J by 6 bases, leaving 18 bases between them. The CDR3 has 16 residues. This chain's CDR3 is CASSLSWSPPVFEQYF. CDR3 nucleotide sequence: TGTGCCAGCAGTTTATCTTGGAGTCCCCCGGTCTTCGAGCAGTACTTC.

The rearrangement links TRBV25-1 to TRBJ2-7; TRBD1 aligns across 9 bases. The CDR3 is 14 amino acids. V lost 9 bases, J lost 0 bases, and 6 bases stayed unmatched. Germline V gives CDR1 MGHDK, CDR2 SYGVNS. CDR3 protein: CARQGARSSYEQYF. The CDR3 DNA reads TGTGCCAGACAGGGGGCGAGAAGCTCCTACGAGCAGTACTTC.

The chain employs TRBV7-2 and TRBJ1-6, with D uncertain. The ends were cut back, 2 bases at V and 10 bases at J, with 9 bases in the middle. Looked up from germline, CDR1 is SGHTA and CDR2 is FQGNSA. CDR3 size: 13 residues. DNA of the CDR3: TGTGCCAGCAGCTTACCCTTTGGGTCACCCCTCCACTTT. Amino acid sequence: CASSLPFGSPLHF. The entire variable domain, with the rest obtained from reference TRBV7-2 and TRBJ1-6, is as follows: GAGVSQSPSNKVTEKGKDVELRCDPISGHTALYWYRQSLGQGLEFLIYFQGNSAPDKSGLPSDRFSAERTGGSVSTLTIQRTQQEDSAVYLCASSLPFGSPLHFGNGTRLTVT.

This chain joins TRBV5-1 and TRBJ2-5, with D perhaps assigned TRBD1 or TRBD2 (5 bases each). Deletions cut 4 bases from V and 3 bases from J, with 16 bases between. CDR3 length: 15 amino acids. CDR1 and CDR2 from the germline V gene are SGHRS and YFSETQ. The CDR3 spells CASSTGPLGEETQYF. CDR3 DNA: TGCGCCAGCAGCACGGGACCCCTGGGGGAAGAGACCCAGTACTTC.

This rearrangement joins TRBV19 to TRBJ2-1; tentatively, D is TRBD2 (7 bases). Germline V gene data show CDR1 as LNHDA and CDR2 as SQIVND (reference sequence). This CDR3 has 18 amino acids. Trimming took off 4 bases at V and 13 bases at J, with 32 bases between the two ends. CDR3: CASSKGGSLTGSTLAQFF. In DNA, the CDR3 is TGTGCCAGTAGTAAGGGGGGGTCTTTGACGGGATCTACCTTGGCCCAGTTCTTC.

The chain combines TRBV6-5 with TRBJ1-1; D ambiguous. Trimming pared 2 bases from V and 6 bases from J, leaving 13 bases between. This CDR3 is built from 14 residues. Germline values: CDR1 MNHEY, CDR2 SVGAGI. The CDR3 region is CASSYAGVVSEAFF. The CDR3 DNA follows: TGTGCCAGCAGTTACGCAGGTGTTGTTTCTGAAGCTTTCTTT.

This chain links TRBV2 with TRBJ1-5; unclear D gene. This CDR3 comprises 11 residues. The V end lost 6 bases, the J end lost 3 bases, and 3 bases lay between the germline ends. Germline V CDR1 and CDR2: SNHLY, FYNNEI. The CDR3 nucleotides read TGTGCCAGCAGCCTCAATCAGCCCCAGCATTTT. Amino acid sequence: CASSLNQPQHF.

J is TRBJ1-2 and V is TRBV9; TRBD1 matches at 8 bases. V lost 1 base, J lost 4 bases, and 6 bases stayed unmatched. Germline V gene sequence: CDR1 SGDLS, CDR2 YYNGEE. This CDR3 is 15 amino acids long. The CDR3: CASSVSGDRTYGYTF. CDR3 nucleotides: TGTGCCAGCAGCGTAAGCGGGGACAGGACCTATGGCTACACCTTC. The complete variable domain, with remaining parts taken from reference TRBV9 and TRBJ1-2, reads DSGVTQTPKHLITATGQRVTLRCSPRSGDLSVYWYQQSLDQGLQFLIQYYNGEERAKGNILERFSAQQFPDLHSELNLSSLELGDSALYFCASSVSGDRTYGYTFGSGTRLTVV.

The rearrangement joins TRBV19 to TRBJ1-1; 7 bases are shared with TRBD1. The germline gives CDR1 LNHDA, CDR2 SQIVND (reference sequence). The CDR3 contains 14 residues. Unmatched junction bases numbered 9, after V lost 5 bases and J lost 6 bases. CDR3 in DNA: TGTGCCAGTAGTCTCCGGACAGGCCCTGCTGAAGCTTTCTTT. It translates to CASSLRTGPAEAFF.

There are a few counts of this clone. The chain combines TRBV2 with TRBJ2-7; 10 bases match TRBD2. The CDR3 is 13 amino acids. V shed 5 bases, J shed 6 bases, and the junction held 4 bases outside the gene matches. In germline, CDR1 is SNHLY, CDR2 FYNNEI. This CDR3 is CASSLAGEREQYF. As DNA, the CDR3 is TGTGCCAGCAGTCTAGCGGGAGAGCGCGAGCAGTACTTC.

The chain has TRBV5-1 and TRBJ1-6; D might be TRBD1 (6 bases). The V end was cut by 2 bases, the J end by 4 bases, with 10 bases between. The CDR3 is 15 amino acids. Germline V gene data show CDR1 as SGHRS and CDR2 as YFSETQ. The CDR3 here is CASSLGQLYNSPLHF. CDR3 coding DNA: TGCGCCAGCAGCTTAGGACAGCTATATAATTCACCCCTCCACTTT.

The gene calls are TRBV11-1 and TRBJ2-1, with D hard to call. V was pared by 5 bases and J by 8 bases, with 16 bases between. Looked up from germline, CDR1 is SGHAT and CDR2 is FQDESV (reference sequence). The CDR3 is made up of 14 amino acids. The CDR3: CASSPPKVVDEQFF. CDR3 nucleotides: TGTGCCAGCAGCCCCCCGAAGGTAGTCGATGAGCAGTTCTTC.

The chain links TRBV30 to TRBJ2-1; TRBD2 matches at 9 bases. Germline V CDR1 and CDR2: GTSNPN, SVGIG (reference sequence). The CDR3 has 20 amino acids. Trimming at V came to 1 base and at J to 0 bases, leaving 16 bases not matched to a gene. The CDR3 sequence: CAWSGLRGLARGSSYNEQFF. The CDR3 DNA follows: TGTGCCTGGAGTGGCCTCCGAGGACTAGCGAGGGGAAGCTCCTACAATGAGCAGTTCTTC.

The chain links TRBV19 to TRBJ2-7; D is undetermined. Trimming took 4 bases from V and 9 from J, leaving 7 bases between them. The CDR3 is 10 residues long. The germline gives CDR1 LNHDA, CDR2 SQIVND (reference sequence). CDR3 bases: TGTGCCAGTAGTAGGACGGGGCAGTACTTC. The encoded protein is CASSRTGQYF.

V usage is TRBV28 and J usage is TRBJ2-2; maybe TRBD1 (6 bases). CDR1 MDHEN and CDR2 SYDVKM come from the germline V gene. The CDR3 runs to 13 residues. CDR3 region: CATGTQNTGELFF. DNA of the CDR3: TGTGCTACCGGGACACAGAACACCGGGGAGCTGTTTTTT. Full variable domain (remainder filled in from reference TRBV28 and TRBJ2-2): DVKVTQSSRYLVKRTGEKVFLECVQDMDHENMFWYRQDPGLGLRLIYFSYDVKMKEKGDIPEGYSVSREKKERFSLILESASTNQTSMYLCATGTQNTGELFFGEGSRLTVL.

Only a few counts were recorded for this clone. The V and J genes are TRBV27 and TRBJ1-2; D call uncertain. The CDR3 has 14 residues. Germline assignment: CDR1 MNHEY and CDR2 SMNVEV (reference sequence). V gave up 3 bases and J gave up 4 bases, with 12 bases separating them. CDR3 DNA sequence: TGTGCCAGCAGTTTGGTCAGGAGCGGCTATGGCTACACCTTC. This gives the protein CASSLVRSGYGYTF.

The chain carries TRBV2 and TRBJ2-3, with 7 bases identical to TRBD1. Germline loops: CDR1 SNHLY, CDR2 FYNNEI. V shed 5 bases and J 0 bases; nucleotides not matched to a gene: 5. The CDR3 contains 15 residues. The CDR3 spells CASSLPGQSTDTQYF. The CDR3 nucleotides read TGTGCCAGCAGTCTGCCGGGACAGAGCACAGATACGCAGTATTTT.

The rearrangement links TRBV27 to TRBJ1-4; tentatively, D is TRBD1 (5 bases). Trimming left V 6 bases short and J 8 bases short, with 13 bases between. The CDR3 is 13 amino acids. CDR1 and CDR2 (germline): MNHEY, SMNVEV (reference sequence). The CDR3 DNA reads TGTGCCAGCAGGGGGACTCCCCGGGAAAAACTGTTTTTT. As protein: CASRGTPREKLFF.

The genes are TRBV10-3 and TRBJ2-5; D call uncertain. The V gene lost 4 bases and the J gene lost 0 bases, with 6 bases spanning the gap. This CDR3 spans 13 amino acids. The V gene's germline CDR1 is ENHRY and CDR2 SYGVKD. The DNA for the CDR3 is TGTGCCATCAGTGCCGAGAACCAAGAGACCCAGTACTTC. It yields the protein CAISAENQETQYF.

The chain uses TRBV27 and TRBJ1-3, with 7 bases that match TRBD1. The CDR3 has 14 residues. Per the germline V gene, CDR1 is MNHEY and CDR2 is SMNVEV (reference sequence). The ends lost 5 bases at V and 4 bases at J; junction bases unmatched: 5. The CDR3 protein is CASSPRTGGNTIYF. Written as DNA, the CDR3 is TGTGCCAGCAGTCCCCGGACAGGAGGAAACACCATATATTTT.

The chain recombines TRBV5-1 with TRBJ1-3, with 7 nucleotides matching TRBD1. CDR3 length: 16 residues. CDR1 is SGHRS and CDR2 is YFSETQ in the germline V gene. With V trimmed by 4 bases and J by 0 bases, 7 bases remained unmatched. For the CDR3, the DNA is TGCGCCAGCAGCCCCCGGGACAGTTTCTCTGGAAACACCATATATTTT. Translating it yields CASSPRDSFSGNTIYF. Combining the CDR3 with reference TRBV5-1 and TRBJ1-3 gives the whole variable domain KAGVTQTPRYLIKTRGQQVTLSCSPISGHRSVSWYQQTPGQGLQFLFEYFSETQRNKGNFPGRFSGRQFSNSRSEMNVSTLELGDSALYLCASSPRDSFSGNTIYFGEGSWLTVV.

The chain employs TRBV6-5 and TRBJ1-5; D not certain. CDR3 length: 10 amino acids. Germline CDR1 MNHEY, CDR2 SVGAGI. Trimming left V 8 bases short and J 4 bases short, with 3 bases between. The CDR3 sequence is CASGNQPQHF. Here the CDR3 DNA reads TGTGCCAGCGGTAATCAGCCCCAGCATTTT.

The chain joins TRBV5-1 to TRBJ1-1; D possibly corresponds to TRBD1 (6 bases). Trimming stripped 8 bases from V and 1 base from J, with 12 bases between. CDR1 SGHRS and CDR2 YFSETQ come from the germline V gene. CDR3 length: 13 amino acids. In nucleotides, the CDR3 is TGCGCCAGAGGGGGACCTACGAACACTGAAGCTTTCTTT. It specifies CARGGPTNTEAFF.

V and J are TRBV29-1 and TRBJ2-1; 7 bases match TRBD2. From germline, CDR1 is SQVTM and CDR2 ANQGSEA. The CDR3 runs 14 residues. With V trimmed by 1 base and J by 0 bases, 0 bases remained unmatched. CDR3 loop: CSVEVAGSYNEQFF. DNA of the CDR3: TGCAGCGTTGAAGTAGCGGGCTCCTACAATGAGCAGTTCTTC.

The rearrangement links TRBV19 to TRBJ2-3; maybe TRBD2 (6 bases). Germline V gives CDR1 LNHDA, CDR2 SQIVND (reference sequence). The CDR3 has 14 amino acids. Trimming removed 5 bases at V and 6 bases at J, with 15 bases between. The CDR3, as DNA: TGTGCCAGTAGTGGGGGAGGTTCCAGGGATACGCAGTATTTT. Its translation is CASSGGGSRDTQYF.